This T cell receptor (beta chain) was recorded in a study of CD8 T cells in Susac syndrome. From blood CD8+ and CD4+ T cells, TCR beta sequences were generated. Roughly 0.45 to 1 ug RNA was reverse transcribed with random hexamers. Amplification of the TCR beta CDR3 was carried out by immunoSEQ multiplex PCR, which spanned a total of 54 Vbeta and 13 Jbeta segments. TCRdb reanalysed the immunoSEQ multiplex PCR reads using MiXCR and keeps one entry per CDR3 protein. The repertoire holds about 190,000 distinct CDR3 sequences, with 91% as singletons. V was clipped by 0 bases and J by 5 bases, with 23 bases between them. CDR3 length: 18 amino acids. Germline lookup yields CDR1 SGHRS and CDR2 YFSETQ.

The V and J genes are TRBV5-1 and TRBJ2-5; tentatively, D is TRBD1 (5 bases). The source material was CD4+ T cells from PBMCs. The TCR originated in a human donor with Susac syndrome. The CDR3 here is CASSLDVRYTGLDETQYF. The CDR3 DNA reads TGCGCCAGCAGCTTGGACGTCCGCTACACAGGCCTGGATGAGACCCAGTACTTC.